This is a list of T cell receptor beta chains from one sample in a study of shared clonotypes between healthy human individuals. TCRdb's copy holds only in-frame clones and misses some; the assay was immunoSEQ multiplex PCR. The repertoire holds about 2.3 million clones, with over 85% as singletons. Sequenced sample: naive CD4+ T cells from PBMCs. The receptors here all came from a man between 18 and 35 years old in good health. Some clones in this sample may be carry-over from other donors' samples. Each CDR3 is given with its conserved first and last residue. The D gene is left open where the match is weak. The listing skips clone size in some rows; elsewhere it reads once, few, many or a size class.

once,TRBD1,TRBV18,TRBJ1-5,16,TGTGCCAGCTCACCTTCGGGGGACAGGGGTTATCAGCCCCAGCATTTT,CASSPSGDRGYQPQHF
once,TRBD2,TRBV11-2,TRBJ2-5,16,TGTGCCAGCAGCTTTACTAGCGGGAGGGCCGAGGAGACCCAGTACTTC,CASSFTSGRAEETQYF
NA,TRBD2,TRBV14,TRBJ2-1,16,TGTGCCAGCAGACCTAGCGGGAGGGCTATCGACAATGAGCAGTTCTTC,CASRPSGRAIDNEQFF
NA,TRBD2,TRBV9,TRBJ2-2,17,TGTGCCAGCAGCGTTTTCCGGACTAGCGGGACACTCGGGGAGCTGTTTTTT,CASSVFRTSGTLGELFF
NA,NA,TRBV2,TRBJ1-2,13,TGTGCCAGTGGGACTCTCGAAAACTATGGCTACACCTTC,CASGTLENYGYTF
NA,NA,TRBV27,TRBJ2-7,13,TGTGCCAGCAGTTCGGCGGGATCGGGGAAGCAGTACTTC,CASSSAGSGKQYF
NA,NA,TRBV12-5,TRBJ2-5,13,TGTGCTAGTGGTTTACAGGGGGGGGAGACCCAGTACTTC,CASGLQGGETQYF
few,NA,TRBV14,TRBJ1-2,13,TGTGCCAGCAGCGGAGGGGCGGACTATGGCTACACCTTC,CASSGGADYGYTF
NA,NA,TRBV19,TRBJ2-3,13,TGTGCCAGTGGAGGGACTAGCACAGATACGCAGTATTTT,CASGGTSTDTQYF
NA,TRBD1,TRBV6-6,TRBJ2-7,14,TGTGCCAGCAGTTACGTCACAGGGGTTAGCGAGCAGTACTTC,CASSYVTGVSEQYF
NA,NA,TRBV5-1,TRBJ1-1,14,TGCGCCAGCAGCTTCCGGGCGGTGGGAACTGAAGCTTTCTTT,CASSFRAVGTEAFF
NA,NA,TRBV7-9,TRBJ2-7,16,TGTGCCAGCAGCTTAGCCCAGAACGTCGTTGGTTACGAGCAGTACTTC,CASSLAQNVVGYEQYF
NA,NA,TRBV2,TRBJ2-1,15,TGTGCCAGCAGTGAGGAGCGGGTCTCCTACAATGAGCAGTTCTTC,CASSEERVSYNEQFF
NA,NA,TRBV28,TRBJ2-1,14,TGTGCCAGCAGTTTATTCGGCTCCTACAATGAGCAGTTCTTC,CASSLFGSYNEQFF
NA,NA,TRBV28,TRBJ2-3,15,TGTGCCAGCAGTCTCACAGGAGCCAGCACAGATACGCAGTATTTT,CASSLTGASTDTQYF
NA,TRBD1,TRBV7-3,TRBJ2-1,14,TGTGCCAGCAGCTTTGGACAGGCGCAGAATGAGCAGTTCTTC,CASSFGQAQNEQFF
few,NA,TRBV6-6,TRBJ2-7,16,TGTGCCAGCAGTTATAATGGGCCGGAGGATCCCTACGAGCAGTACTTC,CASSYNGPEDPYEQYF
once,NA,TRBV27,TRBJ1-1,14,TGTGCCAGCAGCAGGGGACAATACAACACTGAAGCTTTCTTT,CASSRGQYNTEAFF
NA,NA,TRBV7-9,TRBJ1-2,14,TGTGCCAGCAGCCAAAATGTCGGCAACTATGGCTACACCTTC,CASSQNVGNYGYTF
NA,TRBD1,TRBV25-1,TRBJ2-7,15,TGTGCCAGTAGTACCGGGACAGGGGGTTCCTACGAGCAGTACTTC,CASSTGTGGSYEQYF
NA,TRBD1,TRBV5-6,TRBJ1-2,14,TGTGCCAGCAGCTTGGTGGACAGGGGGCCTGGCTACACCTTC,CASSLVDRGPGYTF
NA,TRBD1,TRBV5-6,TRBJ2-7,16,TGTGCCAGCAGCACACGACAGGGTCACATCTCCTACGAGCAGTACTTC,CASSTRQGHISYEQYF
once,NA,TRBV5-4,TRBJ2-7,15,TGTGCCAGCACCCCAGGGCCAGCGGAATCCTACGAGCAGTACTTC,CASTPGPAESYEQYF
NA,TRBD1,TRBV19,TRBJ1-1,14,TGTGCCAGTAGTATGGGACAGGGTAACACTGAAGCTTTCTTT,CASSMGQGNTEAFF
NA,NA,TRBV28,TRBJ2-7,15,TGTGCCAGCAGTCCCAGTTGGGGGGGCGGCTACGAGCAGTACTTC,CASSPSWGGGYEQYF
few,NA,TRBV5-1,TRBJ1-5,13,TGCGCCAGCAGGCAGGATAACAATCAGCCCCAGCATTTT,CASRQDNNQPQHF
NA,TRBD2,TRBV7-9,TRBJ2-7,15,TGTGCCAGCAGCTTAGCGGCGGGAGTCTCCTACGAGCAGTACTTC,CASSLAAGVSYEQYF
NA,TRBD2,TRBV9,TRBJ2-3,14,TGTGCCAGCAGCACCGGGACTAGCGGGGATACGCAGTATTTT,CASSTGTSGDTQYF
NA,TRBD2,TRBV30,TRBJ2-1,16,TGTGCCTGGAGTACTGGGACTAGCGGGAGATTCAATGAGCAGTTCTTC,CAWSTGTSGRFNEQFF
NA,NA,TRBV6-1,TRBJ1-2,13,TGTGCCAGCAGTGAAGGGGTACAGTATGGCTACACCTTC,CASSEGVQYGYTF
NA,TRBD2,TRBV4-3,TRBJ2-1,15,TGCGCCAGCAGCCGACGGACTAGCCTCTACAATGAGCAGTTCTTC,CASSRRTSLYNEQFF
NA,NA,TRBV2,TRBJ1-4,16,TGTGCCAGCAGTGAAGCGTTGAGGGCAACTAATGAAAAACTGTTTTTT,CASSEALRATNEKLFF
NA,TRBD2,TRBV5-4,TRBJ2-5,17,TGTGCCAGCAGCCTCTCGGGTAGCGGGAGGGAAAAAGAGACCCAGTACTTC,CASSLSGSGREKETQYF
NA,TRBD2,TRBV7-3,TRBJ2-3,15,TGTGCCAGCAGCTTATGGGCGGGAGGCCCAGATACGCAGTATTTT,CASSLWAGGPDTQYF
NA,NA,TRBV5-5,TRBJ2-5,13,TGTGCCAGCAGCTTTGGGGACACTGAGACCCAGTACTTC,CASSFGDTETQYF
NA,NA,TRBV9,TRBJ1-5,14,TGTGCCAGCAGCGTAGAGGGAGAGGGGCAGCCCCAGCATTTT,CASSVEGEGQPQHF
NA,NA,TRBV30,TRBJ1-1,14,TGTGCCTGGAGCGGGACGTGGGCAGACACTGAAGCTTTCTTT,CAWSGTWADTEAFF
NA,NA,TRBV7-8,TRBJ2-3,14,TGTGCCAGCAGCTTACAAGGAACCACAGATACGCAGTATTTT,CASSLQGTTDTQYF
once,NA,TRBV29-1,TRBJ1-2,16,TGCAGCGTTGAAGATCTTCGTAAAGCTGAGGGTGATGGCTACACCTTC,CSVEDLRKAEGDGYTF
NA,TRBD1,TRBV28,TRBJ2-7,14,TGTGCCAGCAGGGGACAGGGGGCCTCCTACGAGCAGTACTTC,CASRGQGASYEQYF
NA,NA,TRBV5-1,TRBJ1-3,13,TGCGCCAGCAGCTTAGGCGGCGGAAACACCATATATTTT,CASSLGGGNTIYF
NA,NA,TRBV30,TRBJ1-2,14,TGTGCCTGGAGGGGGGTATGGGAGGCCGCGGGCTACACCTTC,CAWRGVWEAAGYTF
NA,NA,TRBV29-1,TRBJ2-3,15,TGCAGCGTTGAAGGACCTAGGGGGGGAGCAGATACGCAGTATTTT,CSVEGPRGGADTQYF
NA,NA,TRBV23-1,TRBJ2-7,13,TGCGCCAGCAGTCAATCGGAGGCACGCGAGCAGTACTTC,CASSQSEAREQYF